A selection of T cell receptor beta chains follows, all from one sample in a study of spatial heterogeneity in lung cancer. MiXCR was run by TCRdb on the 5' RACE reads, yielding one entry per CDR3 protein. Counted here are about 2,900 distinct CDR3 sequences, around an eighth occurring once; the ten biggest clones make up about 22%. The sequencing used lung tumor tissue, collected at surgery. The receptors come from a male donor with early-stage non-small cell lung cancer. Each CDR3 is given without its conserved first and last residue.

v_gene: TRBV10-2; CDR3aa: ASSGTPGTTSSYEQY
v_gene: TRBV21-1; CDR3aa: ASSVNRAAGELF
v_gene: TRBV6-1; CDR3aa: ASSAVRTNEKLF
v_gene: TRBV10-3; CDR3aa: AISGGQANYGYT
v_gene: TRBV24-1; CDR3aa: ATSDTGTSGLYEQY
v_gene: TRBV4-3; CDR3aa: ASSQDVTVGGSPLH
v_gene: TRBV6-2/TRBV6-3; CDR3aa: ASSPTSGGYNEQF
v_gene: TRBV20-1; CDR3aa: SVPPGFNQETQY
v_gene: TRBV6-5; CDR3aa: ASSPDGGTGITGELF
v_gene: TRBV29-1; CDR3aa: SVARLVQETQY
v_gene: TRBV18; CDR3aa: ASSPASGGAQETQY
v_gene: TRBV6-2/TRBV6-3; CDR3aa: ASSYPAGQLSTDTQY
v_gene: TRBV9; CDR3aa: ASSVGAGTSGRAHEQY
v_gene: TRBV4-3; CDR3aa: ASSQDTGWYQPQH
v_gene: TRBV5-1; CDR3aa: ASSRDASLSEQY
v_gene: TRBV24-1; CDR3aa: ATSRAITDTQY
v_gene: TRBV20-1; CDR3aa: SARLGASNQPQH
v_gene: TRBV5-1; CDR3aa: ASSLDFTRYNEQF
v_gene: TRBV6-2/TRBV6-3; CDR3aa: ASSYPQPQH
v_gene: TRBV6-6; CDR3aa: ASSYLDRGAPDTQY
v_gene: TRBV28; CDR3aa: ASSFGTMGVEAF
v_gene: TRBV29-1; CDR3aa: SWRGTTGELF
v_gene: TRBV5-1; CDR3aa: ASTMTGLDTEAF
v_gene: TRBV27; CDR3aa: ASSRQGTDTQY
v_gene: TRBV2; CDR3aa: ASSKTGWDTEAF
v_gene: TRBV28; CDR3aa: ASSLGGLNYEQY
v_gene: TRBV24-1; CDR3aa: ATSDLSINQPQH
v_gene: TRBV28; CDR3aa: ASSPGHGGSNQPQH
v_gene: TRBV5-6; CDR3aa: ASSGRWRNEKLF
v_gene: TRBV10-3; CDR3aa: AITTDRSYNEQF
v_gene: TRBV28; CDR3aa: ASSLWTSANYEQY
v_gene: TRBV20-1; CDR3aa: SASLLAGKEQY
v_gene: TRBV2; CDR3aa: ASRTGLDQF
v_gene: TRBV7-6; CDR3aa: ASSPATPGRTGELF
v_gene: TRBV27; CDR3aa: ASSLDNGEKLF
v_gene: TRBV7-3; CDR3aa: ASSPTGTGELF
v_gene: TRBV7-2; CDR3aa: ASSLVASGRTIQY
v_gene: TRBV28; CDR3aa: ASRIATGANVLT
v_gene: TRBV24-1; CDR3aa: ATSDYGQGTDTQY
v_gene: TRBV28; CDR3aa: ASSLRDEQF
v_gene: TRBV7-9; CDR3aa: ASSLDRNDSPLH
v_gene: TRBV28; CDR3aa: ASRPQGVQPQH
v_gene: TRBV5-4; CDR3aa: ASSFRDISNEQF
v_gene: TRBV7-3; CDR3aa: ASSLRGMDSDTQY
v_gene: TRBV6-1; CDR3aa: ASSEVAGGIQPQH
v_gene: TRBV6-5; CDR3aa: ASSYVGAEGVDTQY
v_gene: TRBV18; CDR3aa: ASSPLREGTQY
v_gene: TRBV20-1; CDR3aa: SARLSYNEQF
v_gene: TRBV5-6; CDR3aa: ASSSLQGAIDTQY
v_gene: TRBV4-3; CDR3aa: ASSQEWIGGSQETQY
v_gene: TRBV18; CDR3aa: ASSPTTSGVYNEQF